This T cell receptor beta chain comes out of a study of CXCR3-negative and CXCR3-positive naive CD8 T cells. The CDR3 contains 14 residues. CDR1 is SQVTM and CDR2 is ANQGSEA in the germline V gene. Study-wide findings and caveats: Memory CD8+ cells had much lower diversity, and both naive subsets had comparably high diversity.

The libraries of TRB cDNA were constructed through 5' RACE using UMI labels. Following a re-call of the 5' RACE reads, TCRdb has one entry per CDR3 protein and lacks DNA. Here the sample table reports over 70,000 distinct CDR3 sequences. Every CD8+ subset sample held about 280,000 flow-sorted cells, done in triplicate. Note on this clonotype: Its antigen remains unknown.

The TCR comes from a human donor in good health. Some clones in this sample may be carry-over from other donors' samples. The sample taken for sequencing was naive CXCR3- CD8+ T cells from blood. Subset reported: CD45RO-CCR7+CD27+CD95- naive CD8+ T cells lacking CXCR3 (TNR3-). The V and J genes are TRBV29-1 and TRBJ1-2. Here the CDR3 reads CSVDVGGSLDGYTF.